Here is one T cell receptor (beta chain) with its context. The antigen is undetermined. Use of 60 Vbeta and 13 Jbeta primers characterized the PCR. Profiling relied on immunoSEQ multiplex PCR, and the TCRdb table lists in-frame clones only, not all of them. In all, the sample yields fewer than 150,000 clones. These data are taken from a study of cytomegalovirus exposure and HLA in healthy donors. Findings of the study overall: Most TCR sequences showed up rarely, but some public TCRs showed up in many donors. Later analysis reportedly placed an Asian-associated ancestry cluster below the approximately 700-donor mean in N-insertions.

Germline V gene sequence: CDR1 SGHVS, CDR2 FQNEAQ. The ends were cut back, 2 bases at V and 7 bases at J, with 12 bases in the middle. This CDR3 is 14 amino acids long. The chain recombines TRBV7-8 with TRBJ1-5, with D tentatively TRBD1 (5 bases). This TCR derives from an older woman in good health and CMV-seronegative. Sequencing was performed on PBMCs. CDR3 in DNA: TGTGCCAGCAGCTTATGGGGGGAACGACAGCCCCAGCATTTT. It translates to CASSLWGERQPQHF.